The clone carrying this T cell receptor (beta chain) was detected a few times. This CDR3 region has 11 residues. CDR1 is MNHNS, CDR2 SASEGT, per germline. The ends were cut back, 9 bases at V and 5 bases at J, with 10 bases in the middle. This entry is derived from a study of regulatory T cells in long-lasting Graves disease. The wider study: Less than 3 months of antithyroid drugs had been taken by newly diagnosed Graves' patients.

Time point in this sample: newly diagnosed GD, antithyroid drugs for less than 3 months. RNA from PBMCs was the source of the TCR library. To make TCR beta libraries, researchers used iRepertoire HTBI primers and Arm-PCR of CDR3 regions. MiXCR, applied by TCRdb to the multiplex PCR reads, yields one record per CDR3 protein. Counted here are hundreds of thousands of distinct CDR3 sequences, about 13% occurring once; the ten biggest clones make up 10%. A further study also used this sample, focusing on T cells in Graves' hyperthyroidism and ophthalmopathy. From that report: The TCR CDR3 first-round RT-PCR relied on the HTBI primer set. Ophthalmopathy and stable hyperthyroidism were told apart by a 13 V-J model.

The chain carries TRBV6-1 and TRBJ1-2; weak D call: TRBD1 (6 bases). This TCR came from a man in his thirties or forties with Graves disease. The sample was peripheral blood mononuclear cells (PBMCs), taken at new diagnosis, from a patient treated with antithyroid drugs. CDR3 loop: CASKQGYGYTF. The CDR3 DNA sequence: TGTGCCAGTAAACAGGGATATGGCTACACCTTC.